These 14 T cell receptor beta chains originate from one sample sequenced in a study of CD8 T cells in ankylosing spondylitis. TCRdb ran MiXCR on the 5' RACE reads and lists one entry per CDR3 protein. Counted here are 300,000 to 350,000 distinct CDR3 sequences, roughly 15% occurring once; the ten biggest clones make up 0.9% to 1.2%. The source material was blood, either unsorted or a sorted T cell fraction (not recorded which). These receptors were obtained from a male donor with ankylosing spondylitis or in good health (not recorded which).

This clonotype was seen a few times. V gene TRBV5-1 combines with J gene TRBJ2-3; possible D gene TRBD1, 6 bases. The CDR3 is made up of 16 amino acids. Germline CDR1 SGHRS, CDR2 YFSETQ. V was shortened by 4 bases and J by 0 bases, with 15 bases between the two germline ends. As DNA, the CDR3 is TGCGCCAGCAGCGTTCCGGGGACATCTAGCACAGATACGCAGTATTTT. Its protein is CASSVPGTSSTDTQYF.

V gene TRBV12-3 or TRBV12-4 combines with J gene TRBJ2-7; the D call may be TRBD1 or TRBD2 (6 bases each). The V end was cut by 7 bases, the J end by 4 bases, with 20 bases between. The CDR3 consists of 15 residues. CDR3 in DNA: TGTGCCAGCAACTCAAGGGGGACTGGGGGGTACGAGCAGTACTTC. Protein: CASNSRGTGGYEQYF.

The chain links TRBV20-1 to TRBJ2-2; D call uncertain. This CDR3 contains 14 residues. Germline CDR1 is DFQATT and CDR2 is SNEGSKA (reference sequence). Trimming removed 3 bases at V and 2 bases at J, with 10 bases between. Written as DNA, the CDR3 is TGCAGTGCTAGCGAGGACCTTAACACCGGGGAGCTGTTTTTT. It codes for CSASEDLNTGELFF.

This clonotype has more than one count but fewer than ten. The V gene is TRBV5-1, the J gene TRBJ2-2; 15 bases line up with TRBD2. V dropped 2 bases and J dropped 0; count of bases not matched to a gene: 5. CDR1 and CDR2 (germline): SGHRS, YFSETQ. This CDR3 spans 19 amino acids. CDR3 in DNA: TGCGCCAGCAGCTTCACGGGACTAGCGGGGGGCACGAACACCGGGGAGCTGTTTTTT. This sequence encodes CASSFTGLAGGTNTGELFF.

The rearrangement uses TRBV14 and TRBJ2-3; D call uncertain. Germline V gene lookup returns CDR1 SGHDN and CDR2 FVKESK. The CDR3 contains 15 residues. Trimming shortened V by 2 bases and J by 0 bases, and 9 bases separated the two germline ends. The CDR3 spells CASSQLRTSTDTQYF. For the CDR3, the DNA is TGTGCCAGCAGCCAACTACGAACTAGCACAGATACGCAGTATTTT.

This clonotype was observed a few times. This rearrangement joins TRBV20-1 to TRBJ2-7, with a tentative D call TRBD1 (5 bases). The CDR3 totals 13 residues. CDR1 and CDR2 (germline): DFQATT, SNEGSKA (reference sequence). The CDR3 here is CRGRQGRDYEQYF. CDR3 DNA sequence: TGCAGAGGACGGCAGGGAAGGGACTACGAGCAGTACTTC.

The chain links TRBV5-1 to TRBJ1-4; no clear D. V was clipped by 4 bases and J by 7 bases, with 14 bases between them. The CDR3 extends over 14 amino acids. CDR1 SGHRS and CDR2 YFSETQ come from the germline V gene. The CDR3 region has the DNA TGCGCCAGCAGCACCAATAGGGCGGGTGAAAAACTGTTTTTT. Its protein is CASSTNRAGEKLFF.

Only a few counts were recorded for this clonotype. The CDR3 bases are TGCAGTGCTAGTGGTGGGGGGAGGGATGAGCAGTTCTTC. Protein product: CSASGGGRDEQFF. The chain carries TRBV20-1 and TRBJ2-1; 7 nucleotides align to TRBD2. The germline V gene has CDR1 DFQATT and CDR2 SNEGSKA (reference sequence). After removal of 3 bases from V and 8 bases from J, the junction contained 7 bases not matched to a gene. The CDR3 spans 13 residues.

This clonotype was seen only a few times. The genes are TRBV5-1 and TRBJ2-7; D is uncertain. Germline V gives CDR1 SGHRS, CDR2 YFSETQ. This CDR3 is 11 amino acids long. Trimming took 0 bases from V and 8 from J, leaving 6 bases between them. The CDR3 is CASSLGDKQYF. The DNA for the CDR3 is TGCGCCAGCAGCTTGGGAGATAAGCAGTACTTC.

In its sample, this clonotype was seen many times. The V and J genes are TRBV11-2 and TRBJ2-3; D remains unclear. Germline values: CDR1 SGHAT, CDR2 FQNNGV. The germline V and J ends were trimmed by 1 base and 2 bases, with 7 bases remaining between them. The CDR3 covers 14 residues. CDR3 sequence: CASSLGVSTDTQYF. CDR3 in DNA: TGTGCCAGCAGCTTAGGAGTCTCCACAGATACGCAGTATTTT.

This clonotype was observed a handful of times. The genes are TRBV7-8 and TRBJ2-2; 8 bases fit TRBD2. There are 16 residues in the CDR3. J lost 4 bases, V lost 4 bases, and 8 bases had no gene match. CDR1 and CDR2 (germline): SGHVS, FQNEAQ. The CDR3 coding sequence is TGTGCCAGCAGCTCCTGGGGACTAGATCTCACCGGGGAGCTGTTTTTT. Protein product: CASSSWGLDLTGELFF.

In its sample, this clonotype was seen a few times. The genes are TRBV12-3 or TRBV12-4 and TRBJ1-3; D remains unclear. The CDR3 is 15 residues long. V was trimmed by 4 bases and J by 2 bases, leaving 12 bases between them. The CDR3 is CASSSSSQAGNTIYF. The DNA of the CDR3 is TGTGCCAGCAGTTCGTCCTCTCAGGCTGGAAACACCATATATTTT.

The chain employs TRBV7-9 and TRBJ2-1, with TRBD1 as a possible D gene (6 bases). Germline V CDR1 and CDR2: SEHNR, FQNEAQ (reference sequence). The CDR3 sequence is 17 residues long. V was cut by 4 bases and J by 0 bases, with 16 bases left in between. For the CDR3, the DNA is TGTGCCAGCAGCTCTAAGACAGGCTTCAGCTCCTACAATGAGCAGTTCTTC. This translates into CASSSKTGFSSYNEQFF.

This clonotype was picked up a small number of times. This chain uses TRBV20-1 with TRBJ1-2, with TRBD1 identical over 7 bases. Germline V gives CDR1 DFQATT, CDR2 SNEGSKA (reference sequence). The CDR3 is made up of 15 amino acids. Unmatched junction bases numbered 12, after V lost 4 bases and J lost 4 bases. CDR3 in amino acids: CSATKTGWGTYGYTF. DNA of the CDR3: TGCAGTGCTACTAAGACAGGGTGGGGCACCTATGGCTACACCTTC.